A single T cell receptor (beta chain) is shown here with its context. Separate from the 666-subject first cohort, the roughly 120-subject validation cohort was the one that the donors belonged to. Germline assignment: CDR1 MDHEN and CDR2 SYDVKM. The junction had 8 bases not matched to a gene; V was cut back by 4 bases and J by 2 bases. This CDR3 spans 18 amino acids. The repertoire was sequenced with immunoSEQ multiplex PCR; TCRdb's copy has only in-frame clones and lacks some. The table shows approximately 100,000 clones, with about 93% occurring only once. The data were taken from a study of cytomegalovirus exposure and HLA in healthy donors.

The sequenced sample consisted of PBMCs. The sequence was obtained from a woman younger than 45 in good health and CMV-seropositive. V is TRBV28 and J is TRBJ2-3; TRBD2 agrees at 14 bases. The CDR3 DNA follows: TGTGCCAGCAGTTCAAAAAGACTAGCGGGAGGGTCCACAGATACGCAGTATTTT. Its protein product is CASSSKRLAGGSTDTQYF.